These 17 T cell receptor beta chains were sequenced from one sample in a study of chemoradiotherapy in HPV16-positive cancers. Method: immunoSEQ multiplex PCR; TCRdb's copy keeps in-frame clones and lacks some. Altogether 650 to 850 clones are present, 65% to 70% being singletons, with the ten largest covering about 32%. This specimen consisted of tumor tissue, obtained from a patient who underwent chemoradiotherapy. These receptors originate from a human donor with HPV-associated anogenital cancer.

This clone was seen a few times. The chain couples TRBV5-1 to TRBJ1-2, with D hard to call. This CDR3 spans 16 amino acids. The germline gives CDR1 SGHRS, CDR2 YFSETQ. The V end was cut by 0 bases, the J end by 3 bases, with 15 bases between. The CDR3 loop reads CASSLGRTRRDYGYTF. CDR3 DNA sequence: TGCGCCAGCAGCTTGGGGCGGACCCGGCGGGACTATGGCTACACCTTC. The whole variable domain, remainder taken from reference TRBV5-1 and TRBJ1-2, is KAGVTQTPRYLIKTRGQQVTLSCSPISGHRSVSWYQQTPGQGLQFLFEYFSETQRNKGNFPGRFSGRQFSNSRSEMNVSTLELGDSALYLCASSLGRTRRDYGYTFGSGTRLTVV.

This chain uses TRBV28 with TRBJ2-1; D not certain. This CDR3 comprises 14 residues. Germline CDR1 reads MDHEN; CDR2 reads SYDVKM. The V end lost 1 base, the J end lost 4 bases, and 8 bases lay between the germline ends. Here the CDR3 reads CASSLSRAYNEQFF. DNA for the CDR3: TGTGCCAGCAGTTTATCTAGAGCGTACAATGAGCAGTTCTTC.

This chain links TRBV5-1 with TRBJ1-2; 7 bases fit TRBD1. This CDR3 is built from 14 residues. Unmatched junction bases numbered 10, after V lost 4 bases and J lost 7 bases. Looked up from germline, CDR1 is SGHRS and CDR2 is YFSETQ. The CDR3 DNA is TGCGCCAGCAGCCCAACACAGGGGAACGCTGGCTACACCTTC. Its translation is CASSPTQGNAGYTF.

This chain links TRBV7-6 with TRBJ2-2, with 9 bases fitting TRBD1. This CDR3 has 16 amino acids. The germline gives CDR1 SGHVS, CDR2 FNYEAQ. After removal of 0 bases from V and 5 bases from J, the junction contained 4 bases not matched to a gene. CDR3: CASSLATTGGTGELFF. For the CDR3, the DNA is TGTGCCAGCAGCTTAGCGACGACAGGGGGTACCGGGGAGCTGTTTTTT.

This clone is large in the sample. This chain connects TRBV28 to TRBJ2-1; D may be TRBD1 (5 bases). CDR1 and CDR2 from the germline V gene are MDHEN and SYDVKM. There are 14 residues in the CDR3. The V end lost 3 bases, the J end lost 4 bases, and 10 bases lay between the germline ends. DNA for the CDR3: TGTGCCAGCAGTTTTAACCGACAGTACAATGAGCAGTTCTTC. Its protein is CASSFNRQYNEQFF.

The count of this clone is one. The CDR3 nucleotides are TGTGCCAGCAGTCTACTTAATGGGGAAGAGACCCAGTACTTC. Translated, it gives CASSLLNGEETQYF. V gene TRBV6-5 combines with J gene TRBJ2-5; no reliable D call. This CDR3 comprises 14 residues. Germline V gives CDR1 MNHEY, CDR2 SVGAGI. V lost 5 bases, J lost 3 bases, and 13 bases lay in between.

The gene calls are TRBV19 and TRBJ2-7, with 8 bases matching TRBD1. Trimming at V came to 5 bases and at J to 5 bases, leaving 8 bases not matched to a gene. Germline CDR1 LNHDA, CDR2 SQIVND (reference sequence). This CDR3 has 14 amino acids. CDR3 DNA: TGTGCCAGTAGTTTCACAGGGGGTTGGAACGAGCAGTACTTC. The encoded protein is CASSFTGGWNEQYF.

The sample holds one count of this clone. The chain joins TRBV5-5 to TRBJ2-2; tentatively, D is TRBD1 or TRBD2 (6 bases each). The CDR3 is 16 amino acids. From germline, CDR1 is SGHKS and CDR2 YYEKEE (reference sequence). V was shortened by 0 bases and J by 5 bases, with 14 bases between the two germline ends. The CDR3: CASSLGTGRRTGELFF. The CDR3 nucleotides are TGTGCCAGCAGCTTGGGCACAGGGAGGAGGACCGGGGAGCTGTTTTTT.

This clone was seen a handful of times. The genes are TRBV28 and TRBJ1-3; TRBD1 is a possible D gene (5 bases). Trimming shortened V by 11 bases and J by 0 bases, and 14 bases separated the two germline ends. In germline, CDR1 is MDHEN, CDR2 SYDVKM. The CDR3 runs to 14 residues. CDR3: CAWGRDGSGNTIYF. The DNA of the CDR3 is TGTGCCTGGGGCAGGGACGGCTCTGGAAACACCATATATTTT.

The chain carries TRBV4-1 and TRBJ1-3, with 7 positions matching TRBD1. The CDR3 is made up of 17 amino acids. Germline assignment: CDR1 MGHRA and CDR2 YSYEKL. With 5 bases clipped from V and 0 bases from J, the junction kept 10 bases outside the gene matches. This chain's CDR3 is CASSIGQASSSGNTIYF. In nucleotides, the CDR3 is TGCGCCAGCAGCATAGGACAGGCCTCAAGCTCTGGAAACACCATATATTTT.

This clone was observed a single time. V usage is TRBV7-2 and J usage is TRBJ2-7, with D tentatively TRBD2 (6 bases). Germline V gives CDR1 SGHTA, CDR2 FQGNSA. This CDR3 comprises 16 residues. The germline V and J ends were trimmed by 1 base and 4 bases, with 17 bases remaining between them. CDR3 sequence (DNA): TGTGCCAGCAGCTTAGGGGGACGGAGCGGGTGGTACGAGCAGTACTTC. It specifies CASSLGGRSGWYEQYF.

This clone came up once. The chain recombines TRBV19 with TRBJ1-5, with D perhaps TRBD1 (6 bases). The CDR3 is made up of 14 amino acids. The V end lost 5 bases, the J end lost 6 bases, and 14 bases lay between the germline ends. Germline CDR1 reads LNHDA; CDR2 reads SQIVND (reference sequence). CDR3 nucleotide sequence: TGTGCCAGTAGTGTAACAGGGTTCGGTCAGCCCCAGCATTTT. Its translation: CASSVTGFGQPQHF.

The chain couples TRBV14 to TRBJ2-7; 9 bases agree with TRBD1. This CDR3 is built from 15 residues. CDR1 is SGHDN and CDR2 is FVKESK in the germline V gene. The J segment lost 0 bases and the V segment lost 3 bases, leaving 3 bases of the junction unmatched. In nucleotides, the CDR3 is TGTGCCAGCAGCCAGACGACAGGGGGCTCCTACGAGCAGTACTTC. Protein sequence: CASSQTTGGSYEQYF.

This chain uses TRBV4-1 with TRBJ2-5; TRBD2 aligns across 7 bases. The closer fit of TRBJ2-7 to the DNA end suggests the J call may be wrong. CDR1 is MGHRA, CDR2 YSYEKL, per germline. The CDR3 loop spans 13 amino acids. CDR3 amino acids: CASSQALADEQYF. The CDR3 nucleotides are TGCGCCAGCAGCCAGGCCCTAGCGGACGAGCAGTACTTC.

This chain links TRBV6-5 with TRBJ1-6, with a weak D call TRBD1 (5 bases). Looked up from germline, CDR1 is MNHEY and CDR2 is SVGAGI. The CDR3 spans 15 residues. V lost 6 bases and J lost 3, with 12 bases in between. The chain's CDR3 is CASSTTGDYNSPLHF. CDR3 in DNA: TGTGCCAGCAGCACCACGGGGGACTATAATTCACCCCTCCACTTT.

The chain uses TRBV7-9 and TRBJ2-2; D may be TRBD2 (5 bases). CDR3 size: 15 residues. The V gene lost 1 base and the J gene lost 5 bases, with 11 bases spanning the gap. Germline V gene lookup returns CDR1 SEHNR and CDR2 FQNEAQ (reference sequence). The CDR3: CASSLVGGLTGELFF. DNA of the CDR3: TGTGCCAGCAGCTTAGTCGGCGGGCTGACCGGGGAGCTGTTTTTT. Full variable domain (remainder filled in from reference TRBV7-9 and TRBJ2-2): DTGVSQNPRHKITKRGQNVTFRCDPISEHNRLYWYRQTLGQGPEFLTYFQNEAQLEKSRLLSDRFSAERPKGSFSTLEIQRTEQGDSAMYLCASSLVGGLTGELFFGEGSRLTVL.

CDR3 DNA: TGTGCCAGCAGCCAAGATCGTACACCTGGAAACACCATATATTTT. It specifies CASSQDRTPGNTIYF. This chain uses TRBV4-2 with TRBJ1-3; no clear D. Germline CDR1 and CDR2: LGHNA and YNFKEQ. With 0 bases removed from V and 2 bases from J, the gap between germline ends came to 8 bases. The CDR3 extends over 15 amino acids.